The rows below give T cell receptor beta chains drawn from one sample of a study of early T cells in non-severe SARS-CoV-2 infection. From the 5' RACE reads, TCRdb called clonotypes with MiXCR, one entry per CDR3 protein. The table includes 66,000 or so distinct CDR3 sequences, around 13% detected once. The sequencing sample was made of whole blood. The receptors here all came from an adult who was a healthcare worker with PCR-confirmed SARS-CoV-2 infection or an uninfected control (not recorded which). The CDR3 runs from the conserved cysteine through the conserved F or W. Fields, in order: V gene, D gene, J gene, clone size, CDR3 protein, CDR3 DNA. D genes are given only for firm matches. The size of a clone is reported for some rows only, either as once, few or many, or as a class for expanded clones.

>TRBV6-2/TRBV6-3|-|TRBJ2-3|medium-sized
CASSYPVTTQYF
TGTGCCAGCAGTTACCCCGTGACCACGCAGTATTTT
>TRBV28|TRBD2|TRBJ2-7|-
CASRDSGTYYEQYF
TGTGCCAGCAGGGATAGCGGGACTTACTACGAGCAGTACTTC
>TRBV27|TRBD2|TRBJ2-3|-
CASGHSGKGTDTQYF
TGTGCCAGCGGACATAGCGGGAAAGGTACAGATACGCAGTATTTT
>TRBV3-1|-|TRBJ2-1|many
CASSLGGRLQGEQFF
TGTGCCAGCAGCCTAGGGGGGAGGCTCCAGGGTGAGCAGTTCTTC
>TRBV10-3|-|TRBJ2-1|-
CAISDQVRGFKQFF
TGTGCCATCAGTGACCAGGTCAGGGGTTTCAAGCAGTTCTTC
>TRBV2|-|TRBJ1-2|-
CASGTTGYGYTF
TGTGCCAGCGGTACGACGGGATATGGCTACACCTTC
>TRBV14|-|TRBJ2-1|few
CASSQYAEGYEQFF
TGTGCCAGCAGCCAATATGCGGAGGGCTATGAGCAGTTCTTC
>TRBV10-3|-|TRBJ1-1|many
CAIRNLPMNTEAFF
TGTGCCATCAGAAATCTCCCGATGAACACTGAAGCTTTCTTT
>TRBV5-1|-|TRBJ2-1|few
CASSLGGYNEQFF
TGCGCCAGCAGCTTAGGGGGCTACAATGAGCAGTTCTTC
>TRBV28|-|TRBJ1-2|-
CASSSTGAANYGYTF
TGTGCCAGCAGTAGTACCGGGGCCGCTAACTATGGCTACACCTTC
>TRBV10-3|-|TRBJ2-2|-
CAITSGASNTGELFF
TGTGCCATCACCTCCGGGGCCAGCAATACCGGGGAGCTGTTTTTT
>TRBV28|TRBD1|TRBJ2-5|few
CASSPGGARETQYF
TGTGCCAGCAGCCCAGGGGGCGCGCGGGAGACCCAGTACTTC
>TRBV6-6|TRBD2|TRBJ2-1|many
CASSLIFGLATPNEQFF
TGTGCCAGCAGCCTAATCTTCGGACTAGCGACCCCCAATGAGCAGTTCTTC
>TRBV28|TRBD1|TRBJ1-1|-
CASSATGGMNTEAFF
TGTGCCAGCAGTGCGACAGGGGGCATGAACACTGAAGCTTTCTTT